The count of the clone carrying this TCR beta chain is one. This record comes from a study of blood T cell repertoires in COVID-19. The CDR3 totals 13 residues. Trimming took 3 bases from V and 1 from J, leaving 6 bases between them. Germline assignment: CDR1 KGHSH and CDR2 LQKENI. Sequencing was performed with immunoSEQ multiplex PCR; in TCRdb, only in-frame clones are kept and a portion is missing. The table records roughly 330,000 clones, around 92% of them present only once. The clonotype originates from a man between 18 and 35 years old who had recovered from COVID-19. Input material: peripheral blood. This rearrangement joins TRBV18 to TRBJ2-5; D ambiguous. DNA of the CDR3: TGTGCCAGCTCACCGGCTCTCCAAGAGACCCAGTACTTC. It codes for CASSPALQETQYF.